One and the same sample provided the 20 T cell receptor beta chains below, sequenced in a study of monozygotic twins with cystic fibrosis. Measured with immunoSEQ multiplex PCR; TCRdb has only the in-frame clones, and not every one. Of some 35,000 clones in the sample, more than 60% were seen once. What was sequenced was blood. The receptors shown here come from a girl aged 10 to 17 with cystic fibrosis.

This chain links TRBV4-3 with TRBJ2-3; 7 bases align to TRBD2. V was pared by 2 bases and J by 1 base, with 9 bases of the junction left unmatched. This CDR3 comprises 17 residues. CDR1 is LGHNA and CDR2 is YSLEER in the germline V gene. The DNA for the CDR3 is TGCGCCAGCAGCCAACGATCCGGGAGGCCGGGCACAGATACGCAGTATTTT. Translating gives CASSQRSGRPGTDTQYF.

V usage is TRBV6-6 and J usage is TRBJ2-7; TRBD1 aligns across 7 bases. V gave up 8 bases and J gave up 7 bases; unmatched junction bases: 11. This CDR3 spans 13 amino acids. Germline-derived CDR1 and CDR2 are MNHNY and SVGAGI (reference sequence). The CDR3 region has the DNA TGTGCCAGCGCTCGGGGCAGGGGGAATGAGCAGTACTTC. Its translation: CASARGRGNEQYF.

This clone was found once. V gene TRBV29-1 combines with J gene TRBJ2-1; 7 bases map to TRBD2. CDR3 size: 14 residues. The V segment lost 3 bases and the J segment 2 bases; nucleotides outside the gene matches: 4. Germline CDR1 SQVTM, CDR2 ANQGSEA. The CDR3 DNA is TGCAGCGTTGAGGGAGGGGTTCCCTACAATGAGCAGTTCTTC. This encodes CSVEGGVPYNEQFF.

The chain combines TRBV4-2 with TRBJ2-5; TRBD2 aligns across 14 bases. This CDR3 region has 18 residues. V dropped 1 base and J dropped 0; count of bases not matched to a gene: 4. Germline V gene data show CDR1 as LGHNA and CDR2 as YNFKEQ. The CDR3 region is CASSQGLAGGKYQETQYF. DNA for the CDR3: TGTGCCAGCAGCCAAGGACTAGCGGGAGGGAAATACCAAGAGACCCAGTACTTC.

This clone was observed a few times. The V gene is TRBV19, the J gene TRBJ1-1; the D is unclear. Germline V gene data show CDR1 as LNHDA and CDR2 as SQIVND (reference sequence). The CDR3 totals 13 residues. With 2 bases removed from V and 3 bases from J, the gap between germline ends came to 7 bases. CDR3 in DNA: TGTGCCAGTAGTATAACGGCGGACACTGAAGCTTTCTTT. It translates to CASSITADTEAFF.

The V call is TRBV5-6, the J call TRBJ2-5; the D gene is possibly TRBD2 (6 bases). Germline CDR1 reads SGHDT; CDR2 reads YYEEEE. V lost 4 bases and J lost 7, with 14 bases in between. This CDR3 comprises 13 residues. DNA of the CDR3: TGTGCCAGCAGCCCGCCGGGGGATGGGACCCAGTACTTC. Its protein is CASSPPGDGTQYF.

J is TRBJ2-6 and V is TRBV7-2; D gene uncertain. The germline V and J ends were trimmed by 1 base and 2 bases, with 9 bases remaining between them. The CDR3 spans 16 residues. Germline V gene data show CDR1 as SGHTA and CDR2 as FQGNSA. The CDR3 sequence: CASSLGVWAGANVLTF. DNA for the CDR3: TGTGCCAGCAGCTTAGGGGTGTGGGCTGGGGCCAACGTCCTGACTTTC.

The sample holds a few counts of this clone. The gene calls are TRBV6-6 and TRBJ1-1; TRBD1 matches at 8 bases. The CDR3 runs to 12 residues. J gave up 8 bases and V 2 bases, and 1 base lay outside the gene matches. CDR1 is MNHNY, CDR2 SVGAGI, per germline (reference sequence). The CDR3 is CASSYRTGEAFF. CDR3 in DNA: TGTGCCAGCAGTTACCGGACAGGGGAAGCTTTCTTT.

V and J are TRBV18 and TRBJ2-1; unclear D gene. Trimming left V 8 bases short and J 5 bases short, with 16 bases between. The CDR3 sequence is 14 residues long. The germline V gene encodes CDR1 KGHSH and CDR2 LQKENI. This CDR3 reads CASTRTESHNEQFF. For the CDR3, the DNA is TGTGCCAGCACGCGGACGGAATCCCACAATGAGCAGTTCTTC.

The V and J genes are TRBV9 and TRBJ2-1; 13 bases align to TRBD2. This CDR3 region has 15 residues. Per germline, CDR1 SGDLS and CDR2 YYNGEE. Germline trimming cut 3 bases from V and 10 bases from J; bases unmatched to any gene: 7. CDR3 sequence reads: CASSAEGLAGIEQFF. CDR3 DNA sequence: TGTGCCAGCAGCGCGGAGGGACTAGCGGGAATAGAGCAGTTCTTC.

The rearrangement joins TRBV7-2 to TRBJ2-3, with 8 bases fitting TRBD2. This CDR3 contains 15 residues. Per the germline V gene, CDR1 is SGHTA and CDR2 is FQGNSA. V dropped 2 bases and J dropped 7; count of bases not matched to a gene: 8. The CDR3 DNA sequence: TGTGCCAGCAGCTTATTTCGGGAGGGCCAATATACGCAGTATTTT. Translation gives CASSLFREGQYTQYF.

The chain joins TRBV7-2 to TRBJ2-5, with 9 bases lining up with TRBD2. Germline V gives CDR1 SGHTA, CDR2 FQGNSA. The CDR3 contains 14 residues. The ends lost 5 bases at V and 9 bases at J; junction bases unmatched: 10. In DNA form, the CDR3 reads TGTGCCAGCAGCCGATCTAGCGGGACCCGGGCCCAGTACTTC. It specifies CASSRSSGTRAQYF.

The gene calls are TRBV2 and TRBJ1-1; D not resolved. This CDR3 is 14 amino acids long. CDR1 is SNHLY, CDR2 FYNNEI, per germline. The germline V and J ends were trimmed by 3 bases and 1 base, with 9 bases remaining between them. In DNA, the CDR3 is TGTGCCAGCAGTGAGACGGCTGCGAACACTGAAGCTTTCTTT. Translating gives CASSETAANTEAFF.

This clone appeared a few times. The chain couples TRBV27 to TRBJ2-2; 10 bases fit TRBD1. V lost 7 bases, J lost 6 bases, and 14 bases stayed unmatched. CDR1 MNHEY and CDR2 SMNVEV come from the germline V gene (reference sequence). The CDR3 loop spans 17 amino acids. CDR3 residues: CASTFWTGGIFAGELFF. As DNA, the CDR3 is TGTGCCAGCACTTTTTGGACAGGGGGGATCTTCGCCGGGGAGCTGTTTTTT.

This clone came up a few times. The V call is TRBV9, the J call TRBJ1-2; 9 bases map to TRBD1. Germline CDR1 SGDLS, CDR2 YYNGEE. The CDR3 totals 15 residues. Unmatched junction bases numbered 9, after V lost 4 bases and J lost 5 bases. The CDR3: CASSPGQGNSYGYTF. CDR3 in DNA: TGTGCCAGCAGCCCGGGACAGGGAAATAGTTATGGCTACACCTTC.

The V gene is TRBV7-2, the J gene TRBJ1-2; 8 nucleotides match TRBD1. Germline V gives CDR1 SGHTA, CDR2 FQGNSA. The junction had 9 bases not matched to a gene; V was cut back by 8 bases and J by 4 bases. CDR3 length: 14 residues. The CDR3 sequence is CASGEQGAGYGYTF. The DNA of the CDR3 is TGTGCCAGCGGCGAGCAGGGGGCCGGCTATGGCTACACCTTC. Together with reference TRBV7-2 and TRBJ1-2, the CDR3 gives the full variable domain: GAGVSQSPSNKVTEKGKDVELRCDPISGHTALYWYRQSLGQGLEFLIYFQGNSAPDKSGLPSDRFSAERTGGSVSTLTIQRTQQEDSAVYLCASGEQGAGYGYTFGSGTRLTVV.

This clone was observed a few times. The chain combines TRBV6-1 with TRBJ2-7; possible D gene TRBD1, 5 bases. Trimming shortened V by 4 bases and J by 4 bases, and 8 bases separated the two germline ends. CDR3 length: 12 amino acids. Looked up from germline, CDR1 is MNHNS and CDR2 is SASEGT. The CDR3 DNA reads as TGTGCCAGCAGTGTAGACAGATACGAGCAGTACGTC. Protein: CASSVDRYEQYV.

CDR3 in amino acids: CAWRLRGQGIFSYNEQFF. CDR3 nucleotides: TGTGCCTGGAGACTTCGGGGACAGGGTATATTCTCCTACAATGAGCAGTTCTTC. This chain uses TRBV30 with TRBJ2-1; TRBD1 agrees at 9 bases. V shed 3 bases, J shed 0 bases, and the junction held 12 bases outside the gene matches. There are 18 residues in the CDR3. Germline V CDR1 and CDR2: GTSNPN, SVGIG (reference sequence).

The chain uses TRBV6-4 and TRBJ2-5, with 9 nucleotides matching TRBD1. Germline CDR1 is MRHNA and CDR2 is SNTAGT. The trim removed 7 bases at V and 3 bases at J, leaving 15 bases unmatched. This CDR3 region has 17 residues. This chain's CDR3 is CASKPGQGLRDEETQYF. The CDR3 nucleotides are TGTGCCAGCAAACCGGGACAGGGCCTACGGGATGAAGAGACCCAGTACTTC.

This chain links TRBV5-4 with TRBJ2-7; 8 nucleotides align to TRBD1. Germline CDR1 and CDR2: SGHNT and YYREEE (reference sequence). CDR3 length: 15 residues. V lost 4 bases to trimming and J lost 2 bases; unmatched junction nucleotides: 8. The CDR3 protein is CASSTGQGATYEQYF. In DNA form, the CDR3 reads TGTGCCAGCAGCACCGGACAGGGTGCAACCTACGAGCAGTACTTC. Together with reference TRBV5-4 and TRBJ2-7, the CDR3 gives the full variable domain: ETGVTQSPTHLIKTRGQQVTLRCSSQSGHNTVSWYQQALGQGPQFIFQYYREEENGRGNFPPRFSGLQFPNYSSELNVNALELDDSALYLCASSTGQGATYEQYFGPGTRLTVT.